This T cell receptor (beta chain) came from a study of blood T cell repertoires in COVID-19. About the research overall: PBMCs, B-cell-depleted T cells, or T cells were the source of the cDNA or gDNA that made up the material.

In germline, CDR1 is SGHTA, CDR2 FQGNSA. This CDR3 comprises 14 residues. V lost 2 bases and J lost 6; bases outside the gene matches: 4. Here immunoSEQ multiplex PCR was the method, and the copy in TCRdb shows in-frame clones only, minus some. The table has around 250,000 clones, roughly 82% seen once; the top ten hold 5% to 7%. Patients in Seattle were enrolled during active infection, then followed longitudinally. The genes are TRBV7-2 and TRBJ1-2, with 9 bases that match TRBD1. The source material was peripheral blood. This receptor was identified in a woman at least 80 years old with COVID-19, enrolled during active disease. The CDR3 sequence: CASSLRDRVHGYTF. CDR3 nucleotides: TGTGCCAGCAGCTTACGGGACAGGGTTCATGGCTACACCTTC.